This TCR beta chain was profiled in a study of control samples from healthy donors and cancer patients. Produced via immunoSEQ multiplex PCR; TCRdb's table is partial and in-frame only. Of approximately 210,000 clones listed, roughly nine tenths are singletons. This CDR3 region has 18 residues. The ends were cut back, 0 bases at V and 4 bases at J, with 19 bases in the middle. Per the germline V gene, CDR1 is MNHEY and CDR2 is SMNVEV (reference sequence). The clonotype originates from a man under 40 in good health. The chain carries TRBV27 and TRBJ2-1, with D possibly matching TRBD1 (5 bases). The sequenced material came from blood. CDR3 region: CASSLSGAENFPYNEQFF. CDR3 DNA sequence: TGTGCCAGCAGTTTATCTGGGGCAGAGAATTTTCCATACAATGAGCAGTTCTTC.